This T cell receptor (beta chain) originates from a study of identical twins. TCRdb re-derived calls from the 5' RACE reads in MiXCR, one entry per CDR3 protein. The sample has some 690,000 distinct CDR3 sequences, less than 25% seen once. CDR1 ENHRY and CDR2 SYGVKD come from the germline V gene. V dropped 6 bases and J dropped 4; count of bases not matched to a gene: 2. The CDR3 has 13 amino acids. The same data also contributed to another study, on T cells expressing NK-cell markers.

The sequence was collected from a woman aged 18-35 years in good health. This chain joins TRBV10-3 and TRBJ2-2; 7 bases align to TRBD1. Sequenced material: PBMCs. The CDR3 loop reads CAIRGQSTGELFF. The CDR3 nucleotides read TGTGCCATCAGGGGACAGTCCACCGGGGAGCTGTTTTTT.